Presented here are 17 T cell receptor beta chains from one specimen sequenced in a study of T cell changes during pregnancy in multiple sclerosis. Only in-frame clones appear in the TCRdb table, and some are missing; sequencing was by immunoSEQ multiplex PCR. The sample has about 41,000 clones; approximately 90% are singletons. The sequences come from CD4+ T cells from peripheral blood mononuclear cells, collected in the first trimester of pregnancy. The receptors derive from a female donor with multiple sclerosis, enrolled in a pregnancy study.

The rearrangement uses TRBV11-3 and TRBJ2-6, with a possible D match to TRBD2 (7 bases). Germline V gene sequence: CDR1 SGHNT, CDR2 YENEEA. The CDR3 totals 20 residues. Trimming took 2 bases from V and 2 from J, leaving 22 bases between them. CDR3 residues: CASSLMGGALALPGANVLTF. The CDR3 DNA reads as TGTGCCAGCAGCTTAATGGGGGGGGCGCTTGCGTTACCTGGGGCCAACGTCCTGACTTTC.

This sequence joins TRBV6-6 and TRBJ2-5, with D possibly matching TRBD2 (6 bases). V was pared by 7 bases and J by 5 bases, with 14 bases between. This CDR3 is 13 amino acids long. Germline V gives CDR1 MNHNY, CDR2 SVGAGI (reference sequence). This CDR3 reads CASTLTSLETQYF. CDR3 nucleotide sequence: TGTGCCAGCACCCTAACTAGCCTTGAGACCCAGTACTTC.

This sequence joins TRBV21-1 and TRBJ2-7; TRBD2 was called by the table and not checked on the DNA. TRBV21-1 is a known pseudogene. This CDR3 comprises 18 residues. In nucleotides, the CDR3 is TGTGCCAGCAGCCCCCGGAATACTAGCGGGAGGGTCACCTACGAGCAGTACTTC. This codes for CASSPRNTSGRVTYEQYF.

As DNA, the CDR3 is TGTGCCAGCTCACCATTACTAGCCACGCGGGGGGACGAGCAGTACTTC. It codes for CASSPLLATRGDEQYF. The rearrangement links TRBV18 to TRBJ2-7, with TRBD2 matching 8 bases. The germline CDR1 and CDR2 sequences are KGHSH and LQKENI. J was trimmed by 5 bases and V by 2 bases; bases with no gene match: 11. This CDR3 spans 16 amino acids.

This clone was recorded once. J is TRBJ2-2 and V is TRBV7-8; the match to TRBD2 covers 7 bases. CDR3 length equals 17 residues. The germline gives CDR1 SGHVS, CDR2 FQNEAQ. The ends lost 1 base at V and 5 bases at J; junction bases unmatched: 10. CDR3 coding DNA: TGTGCCAGCAGCTTAGGTCTTTCCAGCGGGAAAACCGGGGAGCTGTTTTTT. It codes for CASSLGLSSGKTGELFF.

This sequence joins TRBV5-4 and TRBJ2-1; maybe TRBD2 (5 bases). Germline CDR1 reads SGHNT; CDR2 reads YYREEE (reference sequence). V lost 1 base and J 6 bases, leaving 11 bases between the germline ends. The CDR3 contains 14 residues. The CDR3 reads CASSLRLAGNEQFF. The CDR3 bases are TGTGCCAGCAGCTTGAGGCTAGCCGGCAATGAGCAGTTCTTC.

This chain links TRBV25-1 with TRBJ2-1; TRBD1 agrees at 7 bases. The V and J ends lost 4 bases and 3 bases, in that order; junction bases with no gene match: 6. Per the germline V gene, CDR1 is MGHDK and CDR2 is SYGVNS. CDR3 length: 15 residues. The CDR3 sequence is CASSAGQPIYNEQFF. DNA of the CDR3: TGTGCCAGCAGTGCGGGACAGCCGATCTACAATGAGCAGTTCTTC.

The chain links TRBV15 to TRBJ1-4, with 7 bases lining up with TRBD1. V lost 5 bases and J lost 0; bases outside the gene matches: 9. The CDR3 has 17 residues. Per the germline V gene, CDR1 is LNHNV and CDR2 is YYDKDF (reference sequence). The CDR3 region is CATSGLHRGATNEKLFF. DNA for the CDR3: TGTGCCACCAGCGGTTTGCACAGGGGCGCAACTAATGAAAAACTGTTTTTT.

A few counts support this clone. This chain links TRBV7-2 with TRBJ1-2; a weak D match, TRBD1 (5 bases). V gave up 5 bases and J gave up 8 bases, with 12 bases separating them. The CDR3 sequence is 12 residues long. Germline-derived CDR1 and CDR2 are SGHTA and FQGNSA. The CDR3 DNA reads TGTGCCAGCAGCGCAGGGTTGGGCGGCTACACCTTC. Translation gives CASSAGLGGYTF.

DNA of the CDR3: TGTGCCAGCAGCTTCTCTAATGAAAAACTGTTTTTT. Encoded protein: CASSFSNEKLFF. This chain links TRBV7-9 with TRBJ1-4; D is unresolved. Germline CDR1 reads SEHNR; CDR2 reads FQNEAQ (reference sequence). The CDR3 spans 12 residues. Trimming cost V 3 bases and J 3 bases, with 2 bases left between them. Complete variable domain (other parts from reference TRBV7-9 and TRBJ1-4): DTGVSQNPRHKITKRGQNVTFRCDPISEHNRLYWYRQTLGQGPEFLTYFQNEAQLEKSRLLSDRFSAERPKGSFSTLEIQRTEQGDSAMYLCASSFSNEKLFFGSGTQLSVL.

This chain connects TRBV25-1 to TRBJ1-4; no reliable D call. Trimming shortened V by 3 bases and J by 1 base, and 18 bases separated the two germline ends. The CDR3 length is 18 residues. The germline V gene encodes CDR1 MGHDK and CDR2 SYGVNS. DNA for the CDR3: TGTGCCAGCAGTGACGCTACTAAAAGCGGGTTAACTAATGAAAAACTGTTTTTT. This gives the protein CASSDATKSGLTNEKLFF. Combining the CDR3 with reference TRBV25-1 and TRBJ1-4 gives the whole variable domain EADIYQTPRYLVIGTGKKITLECSQTMGHDKMYWYQQDPGMELHLIHYSYGVNSTEKGDLSSESTVSRIRTEHFPLTLESARPSHTSQYLCASSDATKSGLTNEKLFFGSGTQLSVL.

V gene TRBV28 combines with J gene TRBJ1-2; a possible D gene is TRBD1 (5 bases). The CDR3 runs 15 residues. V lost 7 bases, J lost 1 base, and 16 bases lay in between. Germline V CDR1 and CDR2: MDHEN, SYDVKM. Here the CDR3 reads CASIEQTDFNYGYTF. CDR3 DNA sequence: TGTGCCAGCATTGAACAGACAGATTTTAACTATGGCTACACCTTC.

The CDR3 DNA reads as TGTGCCAGCAGCCGGAGCAGGGGGGCAGATACGCAGTATTTT. This translates into CASSRSRGADTQYF. The chain carries TRBV7-2 and TRBJ2-3, with D tentatively TRBD1 (7 bases). The CDR3 is 14 residues long. The V end lost 5 bases, the J end lost 4 bases, and 13 bases lay between the germline ends. Germline V gene sequence: CDR1 SGHTA, CDR2 FQGNSA.

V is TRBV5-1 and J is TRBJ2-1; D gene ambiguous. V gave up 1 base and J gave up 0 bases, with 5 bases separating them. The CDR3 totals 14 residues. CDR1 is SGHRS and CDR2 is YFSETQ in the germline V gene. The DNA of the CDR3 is TGCGCCAGCAGCTTGCAGGACTCCTACAATGAGCAGTTCTTC. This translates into CASSLQDSYNEQFF. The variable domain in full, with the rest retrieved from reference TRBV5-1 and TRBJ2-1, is KAGVTQTPRYLIKTRGQQVTLSCSPISGHRSVSWYQQTPGQGLQFLFEYFSETQRNKGNFPGRFSGRQFSNSRSEMNVSTLELGDSALYLCASSLQDSYNEQFFGPGTRLTVL.

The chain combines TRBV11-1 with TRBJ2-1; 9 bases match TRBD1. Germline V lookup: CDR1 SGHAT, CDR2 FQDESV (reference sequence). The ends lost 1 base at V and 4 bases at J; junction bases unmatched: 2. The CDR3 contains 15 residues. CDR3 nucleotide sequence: TGTGCCAGCAGCTTAGGGGACAGGGCATACAATGAGCAGTTCTTC. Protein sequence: CASSLGDRAYNEQFF.

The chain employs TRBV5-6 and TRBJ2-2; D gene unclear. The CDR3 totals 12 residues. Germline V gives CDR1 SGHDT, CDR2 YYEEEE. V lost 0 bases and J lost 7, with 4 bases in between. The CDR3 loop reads CASSLAIGELFF. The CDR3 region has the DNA TGTGCCAGCAGCTTGGCCATCGGGGAGCTGTTTTTT.

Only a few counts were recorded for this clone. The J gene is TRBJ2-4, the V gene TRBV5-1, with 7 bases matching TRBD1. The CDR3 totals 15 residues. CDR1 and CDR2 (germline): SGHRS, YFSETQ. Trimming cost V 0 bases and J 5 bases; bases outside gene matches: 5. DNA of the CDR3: TGCGCCAGCAGCTTGGCCCCAGGGGGTGAAAACATTCAGTACTTC. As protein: CASSLAPGGENIQYF.